Each of the 30 T cell receptor beta chains below was sequenced from the same sample in a study of blood T cell repertoires in COVID-19. TCRdb's table, derived via immunoSEQ multiplex PCR, lists solely in-frame clones and lacks some. The repertoire holds some 100,000 clones, with roughly 90% as singletons. Sequenced sample: peripheral blood. The receptors here all came from a young man in a cohort sampled during active COVID-19.

This chain connects TRBV6-5 to TRBJ2-4; 7 nucleotides match TRBD2. There are 15 residues in the CDR3. In germline, CDR1 is MNHEY, CDR2 SVGAGI. The V gene end was trimmed by 8 bases and the J gene end by 9 bases; junction bases not matched to a gene: 16. CDR3: CASLRSGSSGGIQYF. The CDR3, as DNA: TGTGCCAGCCTTCGTAGCGGGTCTTCCGGGGGCATTCAGTACTTC.

The CDR3 here is CASSLGGTEETQYF. DNA of the CDR3: TGTGCCAGCAGCTTGGGTGGGACAGAAGAGACCCAGTACTTC. This chain links TRBV5-4 with TRBJ2-5, with TRBD1 matching over 7 bases. The V gene's germline CDR1 is SGHNT and CDR2 YYREEE (reference sequence). V was pared by 0 bases and J by 3 bases, with 2 bases of the junction left unmatched. CDR3 length equals 14 residues.

The chain recombines TRBV5-4 with TRBJ2-7; 7 nucleotides agree with TRBD2. The CDR3 runs 19 residues. The trim removed 5 bases at V and 0 bases at J, leaving 20 bases unmatched. Germline lookup yields CDR1 SGHNT and CDR2 YYREEE (reference sequence). Here the CDR3 reads CASRPGGNPGHQSSYEQYF. The DNA for the CDR3 is TGTGCCAGCAGGCCCGGGGGGAACCCCGGACACCAGTCCTCCTACGAGCAGTACTTC.

The chain links TRBV9 to TRBJ1-1; D might be TRBD1 (5 bases). CDR3 length: 17 residues. Germline loops: CDR1 SGDLS, CDR2 YYNGEE. V lost 0 bases, J lost 4 bases, and 19 bases lay in between. The CDR3 nucleotides are TGTGCCAGCAGCGTAGGGGGCAGGGATAGGTTCGGCACTGAAGCTTTCTTT. Translated, it gives CASSVGGRDRFGTEAFF.

The chain combines TRBV4-1 with TRBJ2-5; 9 bases map to TRBD2. Germline V gene data show CDR1 as MGHRA and CDR2 as YSYEKL. The V segment lost 2 bases and the J segment 1 base; nucleotides outside the gene matches: 11. This CDR3 is built from 18 residues. CDR3 DNA sequence: TGCGCCAGCAGCCAATCACCGGGACTAGCATCGTCCCAAGAGACCCAGTACTTC. It translates to CASSQSPGLASSQETQYF.

This clone showed up just a few times. The chain is built from TRBV7-6 and TRBJ2-3; D possibly corresponds to TRBD1 (6 bases). The V gene's germline CDR1 is SGHVS and CDR2 FNYEAQ. The length of the CDR3 is 15 residues. V lost 5 bases and J lost 2, with 14 bases in between. The CDR3 DNA reads as TGTGCCAGCAGCGTACAGGGAGACGACACAGATACGCAGTATTTT. Its protein is CASSVQGDDTDTQYF. The full variable domain, completed using reference TRBV7-6 and TRBJ2-3, is GAGVSQSPRYKVTKRGQDVALRCDPISGHVSLYWYRQALGQGPEFLTYFNYEAQQDKSGLPNDRFSAERPEGSISTLTIQRTEQRDSAMYRCASSVQGDDTDTQYFGPGTRLTVL.

Turning to this clone: One end of the junction does not line up with germline, which may come from a read error. V gene TRBV3-1 (or the pseudogene TRBV3-2) combines with J gene TRBJ1-2, with a possible D match to TRBD1 (5 bases). The length of the CDR3 is 12 residues. Germline V lookup: CDR1 LGHDT, CDR2 YNNKEL (reference sequence). The CDR3 nucleotides read TGTGCCAGCAGCCAAGGGGGCTCGCCTGCACTCTTC. Encoded protein: CASSQGGSPALF.

V gene TRBV12-3 or TRBV12-4 combines with J gene TRBJ1-2; D is unclear. Trimming stripped 5 bases from V and 6 bases from J, with 10 bases between. The CDR3 has 12 amino acids. The CDR3 sequence: CASSPQFHGYTF. The CDR3 DNA follows: TGTGCCAGCAGTCCACAGTTCCATGGCTACACCTTC.

The CDR3, as DNA: TGCGCCAGCAGCTTGGATGCAGAGGATGAGCAGTTCTTC. As protein: CASSLDAEDEQFF. The chain is built from TRBV5-1 and TRBJ2-1; D not certain. V lost 0 bases and J lost 8, with 9 bases in between. CDR3 length: 13 residues. Germline V lookup: CDR1 SGHRS, CDR2 YFSETQ.

V gene TRBV9 combines with J gene TRBJ2-3, with TRBD1 matching 10 bases. CDR1 SGDLS and CDR2 YYNGEE come from the germline V gene. This CDR3 has 16 amino acids. V trimming: 4 bases; J trimming: 3 bases; junction bases outside the gene matches: 8. The CDR3 here is CASSPDRGQRTDTQYF. The CDR3 nucleotides are TGTGCCAGCAGCCCTGACAGGGGGCAGAGGACAGATACGCAGTATTTT.

This clone has only a few counts. The V call is TRBV7-2, the J call TRBJ2-5, with 9 nucleotides matching TRBD2. With V trimmed by 3 bases and J by 5 bases, 16 bases remained unmatched. The CDR3 is made up of 18 amino acids. Germline V gene lookup returns CDR1 SGHTA and CDR2 FQGNSA. The CDR3 region is CASSFRSGGLLSGETQYF. In nucleotides, the CDR3 is TGTGCCAGCAGCTTCAGGAGCGGGGGGCTACTCTCAGGGGAGACCCAGTACTTC. The full variable domain, its missing parts supplied by reference TRBV7-2 and TRBJ2-5, is GAGVSQSPSNKVTEKGKDVELRCDPISGHTALYWYRQSLGQGLEFLIYFQGNSAPDKSGLPSDRFSAERTGGSVSTLTIQRTQQEDSAVYLCASSFRSGGLLSGETQYFGPGTRLLVL.

This clone was observed a single time. In DNA form, the CDR3 reads TGTGCCAGCAGCGCCCCGGACAGGGCGGCGCTTAACTATGGCTACACCTTC. Translating it yields CASSAPDRAALNYGYTF. V usage is TRBV9 and J usage is TRBJ1-2; TRBD1 aligns across 8 bases. J was trimmed by 1 base and V by 3 bases; bases with no gene match: 11. CDR3 length: 17 residues. From germline, CDR1 is SGDLS and CDR2 YYNGEE.

The rearrangement joins TRBV12-5 to TRBJ2-3, with 13 positions matching TRBD2. This CDR3 contains 17 residues. Germline lookup yields CDR1 LGHNT and CDR2 FRNRAP. Losses at the gene ends were 6 bases for V and 2 bases for J; bases not matched to a gene: 8. CDR3 DNA sequence: TGTGCTAGTGGCCGCGGACTAGCGGGGGTAAACACAGATACGCAGTATTTT. Translated, it gives CASGRGLAGVNTDTQYF.

This clone was counted between two and nine times. The chain's CDR3 is CAWRRQGNPNSPLHF. CDR3 DNA: TGTGCCTGGAGAAGACAGGGGAACCCCAATTCACCCCTCCACTTT. This chain links TRBV30 with TRBJ1-6; the match to TRBD1 covers 8 bases. CDR1 is GTSNPN and CDR2 is SVGIG in the germline V gene (reference sequence). The CDR3 is 15 residues long. With V trimmed by 3 bases and J by 7 bases, 8 bases remained unmatched.

This sequence joins TRBV2 and TRBJ2-5; 10 bases agree with TRBD1. Germline values: CDR1 SNHLY, CDR2 FYNNEI. With V trimmed by 6 bases and J by 0 bases, 4 bases remained unmatched. The CDR3 consists of 15 residues. CDR3 in DNA: TGTGCCAGCAGAGGGACAGGGGCTAACCAAGAGACCCAGTACTTC. Translated: CASRGTGANQETQYF.

This chain uses TRBV29-1 with TRBJ2-7; a weak D match, TRBD2 (6 bases). There are 14 residues in the CDR3. The germline V gene encodes CDR1 SQVTM and CDR2 ANQGSEA. V dropped 1 base and J dropped 3 bases, with 13 bases sitting between them. The CDR3: CSVEGGTGFYEQYF. As DNA, the CDR3 is TGCAGCGTTGAAGGCGGGACGGGGTTCTACGAGCAGTACTTC.

The chain is built from TRBV5-1 and TRBJ2-7, with 8 bases identical to TRBD1. The ends lost 4 bases at V and 5 bases at J; junction bases unmatched: 8. Germline values: CDR1 SGHRS, CDR2 YFSETQ. The CDR3 is 14 residues long. CDR3 bases: TGCGCCAGCAGCGCGGGACAGGATCCCGACGAGCAGTACTTC. As protein: CASSAGQDPDEQYF.

V is TRBV5-4 and J is TRBJ1-2; 7 nucleotides match TRBD1. Germline V gene lookup returns CDR1 SGHNT and CDR2 YYREEE (reference sequence). J was trimmed by 1 base and V by 4 bases; bases with no gene match: 7. This CDR3 has 15 amino acids. CDR3 loop: CASSLRQGVNYGYTF. The CDR3 DNA follows: TGTGCCAGCAGCCTGAGACAGGGCGTTAACTATGGCTACACCTTC. The complete variable domain, with remaining parts taken from reference TRBV5-4 and TRBJ1-2, reads ETGVTQSPTHLIKTRGQQVTLRCSSQSGHNTVSWYQQALGQGPQFIFQYYREEENGRGNFPPRFSGLQFPNYSSELNVNALELDDSALYLCASSLRQGVNYGYTFGSGTRLTVV.

The chain recombines TRBV29-1 with TRBJ1-1, with 9 bases lining up with TRBD1. This CDR3 comprises 13 residues. Germline V lookup: CDR1 SQVTM, CDR2 ANQGSEA. V lost 7 bases to trimming and J lost 1 base; unmatched junction nucleotides: 4. CDR3 in amino acids: CSAGTGPNTEAFF. Written as DNA, the CDR3 is TGCAGCGCTGGGACAGGGCCGAACACTGAAGCTTTCTTT.

The rearrangement links TRBV5-4 to TRBJ2-5; 15 bases agree with TRBD2. Trimming at V came to 4 bases and at J to 7 bases, leaving 11 bases not matched to a gene. The CDR3 contains 17 residues. CDR1 SGHNT and CDR2 YYREEE come from the germline V gene (reference sequence). CDR3 sequence: CASSGLAGGPGKLTQYF. CDR3 DNA: TGTGCCAGCAGCGGACTAGCGGGGGGGCCGGGAAAGTTGACCCAGTACTTC. Using reference TRBV5-4 and TRBJ2-5 for the parts outside the CDR3, the full variable domain is ETGVTQSPTHLIKTRGQQVTLRCSSQSGHNTVSWYQQALGQGPQFIFQYYREEENGRGNFPPRFSGLQFPNYSSELNVNALELDDSALYLCASSGLAGGPGKLTQYFGPGTRLLVL.

The rearrangement uses TRBV7-3 and TRBJ1-2; no reliable D call. V was cut by 5 bases and J by 2 bases, with 9 bases left in between. The CDR3 totals 13 residues. Germline loops: CDR1 SGHTA, CDR2 FQGTGA. CDR3 in amino acids: CASSDRANYGYTF. The CDR3 DNA reads as TGTGCCAGCAGCGATCGCGCAAACTATGGCTACACCTTC.

V gene TRBV5-4 combines with J gene TRBJ2-3, with TRBD2 identical over 7 bases. Germline CDR1 is SGHNT and CDR2 is YYREEE (reference sequence). This CDR3 has 17 residues. V dropped 4 bases and J dropped 0; count of bases not matched to a gene: 11. The CDR3 nucleotides read TGTGCCAGCAGCCCCTATTTCGGAGCGGGGAGCACAGATACGCAGTATTTT. It translates to CASSPYFGAGSTDTQYF.

The chain links TRBV5-6 to TRBJ2-1; 13 bases line up with TRBD2. Germline assignment: CDR1 SGHDT and CDR2 YYEEEE. The CDR3 runs to 17 residues. Unmatched junction bases numbered 3, after V lost 1 base and J lost 2 bases. Here the CDR3 reads CASSLTSGGAAYNEQFF. CDR3 in DNA: TGTGCCAGCAGCTTGACTAGCGGGGGGGCCGCCTACAATGAGCAGTTCTTC.

This chain links TRBV5-1 with TRBJ2-2; TRBD2 aligns across 9 bases. V lost 2 bases, J lost 0 bases, and 8 bases stayed unmatched. The CDR3 has 18 amino acids. Germline V lookup: CDR1 SGHRS, CDR2 YFSETQ. The CDR3: CASSLGRLAGPNTGELFF. The DNA of the CDR3 is TGCGCCAGCAGCTTAGGCAGGCTAGCGGGGCCGAACACCGGGGAGCTGTTTTTT.

This sequence joins TRBV18 and TRBJ2-5; D unclear. V lost 3 bases and J lost 3, with 17 bases in between. CDR3 length: 16 residues. Germline V gene sequence: CDR1 KGHSH, CDR2 LQKENI. In nucleotides, the CDR3 is TGTGCCAGCTCACCCTTGGGCCGATTGCATAAAGAGACCCAGTACTTC. It translates to CASSPLGRLHKETQYF. Full variable domain (outside the CDR3, taken from reference TRBV18 and TRBJ2-5): NAGVMQNPRHLVRRRGQEARLRCSPMKGHSHVYWYRQLPEEGLKFMVYLQKENIIDESGMPKERFSAEFPKEGPSILRIQQVVRGDSAAYFCASSPLGRLHKETQYFGPGTRLLVL.

This clone was detected only a few times. The J gene is TRBJ1-1, the V gene TRBV5-6; D is undetermined. Looked up from germline, CDR1 is SGHDT and CDR2 is YYEEEE. V was pared by 3 bases and J by 4 bases, with 16 bases between. The CDR3 extends over 15 amino acids. The CDR3 region is CASSSGMASRTEAFF. The DNA of the CDR3 is TGTGCCAGCAGCTCCGGGATGGCCAGCCGCACTGAAGCTTTCTTT.

Here the CDR3 reads CASSLSGVKNIQYF. CDR3 bases: TGTGCCAGCAGTTTATCAGGGGTGAAAAACATTCAGTACTTC. V and J are TRBV28 and TRBJ2-4; D is possibly TRBD1 (6 bases). This CDR3 has 14 residues. V was trimmed by 1 base and J by 4 bases, leaving 8 bases between them. CDR1 is MDHEN, CDR2 SYDVKM, per germline.

The CDR3 loop is CASSLSQGSGNTIYF. The CDR3 DNA is TGCGCCAGCAGCTTGTCCCAGGGAAGTGGAAACACCATATATTTT. The chain has TRBV5-1 and TRBJ1-3; D perhaps matches TRBD1 (5 bases). This CDR3 has 15 amino acids. Germline loops: CDR1 SGHRS, CDR2 YFSETQ. The V gene lost 1 base and the J gene lost 3 bases, with 11 bases spanning the gap.

V is TRBV12-5 and J is TRBJ2-5; TRBD2 matches 8 bases. This CDR3 comprises 17 residues. V gave up 0 bases and J gave up 5 bases; unmatched junction bases: 11. Germline V gives CDR1 LGHNT, CDR2 FRNRAP. CDR3 nucleotides: TGTGCTAGTGGTTTGGTACGGGGTAGCGGGGTCAGGGAGACCCAGTACTTC. Its protein product is CASGLVRGSGVRETQYF.

The chain links TRBV29-1 to TRBJ1-1, with a weak D call TRBD1 (5 bases). This CDR3 region has 15 residues. Germline loops: CDR1 SQVTM, CDR2 ANQGSEA. Trimming took 6 bases from V and 4 from J, leaving 21 bases between them. The CDR3 region has the DNA TGCAGCGTGAACACGGTTGGGGGGTTGGTCACTGAAGCTTTCTTT. It specifies CSVNTVGGLVTEAFF.